The 21 T cell receptor beta chains below all came from one sample that was sequenced in a study of T-cell memory formation after mild COVID-19. TCRdb processed the 5' RACE reads anew with MiXCR; each CDR3 protein has one entry. The sample holds around 180,000 distinct CDR3 sequences; roughly 20% are singletons and the top ten take more than 3%. Sequencing was done on a sample of PBMCs or a T cell subset sorted from them (not recorded which). The receptors stem from a man aged 18 to 30 who had mild COVID-19 (a few samples of this study predate the infection). Cell type and time point are not known.

This clonotype has at least ten counts. This sequence joins TRBV5-1 and TRBJ2-7; no clear D gene. V lost 0 bases and J 6 bases, leaving 4 bases between the germline ends. Germline V gene lookup returns CDR1 SGHRS and CDR2 YFSETQ. This CDR3 has 11 amino acids. The CDR3 DNA follows: TGCGCCAGCAGCTTGGGCCCCGAGCAGTACTTC. Encoded protein: CASSLGPEQYF. Combining the CDR3 with reference TRBV5-1 and TRBJ2-7 gives the whole variable domain KAGVTQTPRYLIKTRGQQVTLSCSPISGHRSVSWYQQTPGQGLQFLFEYFSETQRNKGNFPGRFSGRQFSNSRSEMNVSTLELGDSALYLCASSLGPEQYFGPGTRLTVT.

The rearrangement links TRBV10-3 to TRBJ2-4, with 11 bases fitting TRBD1. J lost 8 bases, V lost 6 bases, and 3 bases had no gene match. Germline V gene lookup returns CDR1 ENHRY and CDR2 SYGVKD. The CDR3 sequence is 13 residues long. CDR3: CAISAGQGDIQYF. CDR3 in DNA: TGTGCCATCAGCGCGGGACAGGGGGACATTCAGTACTTC.

The chain links TRBV20-1 to TRBJ1-2; D is undetermined. Germline lookup yields CDR1 DFQATT and CDR2 SNEGSKA (reference sequence). The V and J ends lost 1 base and 0 bases respectively, with 15 bases between them. CDR3 length equals 16 residues. The chain's CDR3 is CSARASGLPANYGYTF. CDR3 coding DNA: TGCAGTGCTAGAGCGAGTGGGCTCCCAGCTAACTATGGCTACACCTTC.

This rearrangement joins TRBV28 to TRBJ1-1; TRBD1 is a possible D gene (5 bases). This CDR3 spans 14 amino acids. V was shortened by 8 bases and J by 3 bases, with 16 bases between the two germline ends. Per germline, CDR1 MDHEN and CDR2 SYDVKM. CDR3 amino acids: CASVRGGADTEAFF. The CDR3, as DNA: TGTGCCAGCGTCCGGGGTGGGGCGGACACTGAAGCTTTCTTT. The complete variable domain, with remaining parts taken from reference TRBV28 and TRBJ1-1, reads DVKVTQSSRYLVKRTGEKVFLECVQDMDHENMFWYRQDPGLGLRLIYFSYDVKMKEKGDIPEGYSVSREKKERFSLILESASTNQTSMYLCASVRGGADTEAFFGQGTRLTVV.

This clonotype was seen many times. This chain links TRBV5-1 with TRBJ2-1; 10 nucleotides line up with TRBD2. The CDR3 covers 16 residues. Trimming removed 4 bases from V and 3 bases from J; junction bases left unmatched: 7. Germline V gene sequence: CDR1 SGHRS, CDR2 YFSETQ. The CDR3 DNA follows: TGCGCCAGCAGCCTCCAAACTAGCGGGGTCTACAATGAGCAGTTCTTC. It specifies CASSLQTSGVYNEQFF.

This clonotype was recorded at least ten times. The CDR3 DNA follows: TGTGCCAGCAGTTACTCAGGGCAGCCCCAGCATTTT. Its translation is CASSYSGQPQHF. V usage is TRBV6-2 or TRBV6-3 and J usage is TRBJ1-5; D call uncertain. The CDR3 runs to 12 residues. The V gene's germline CDR1 is MNHEY and CDR2 SVGEGT. The V end lost 0 bases, the J end lost 7 bases, and 4 bases lay between the germline ends.

This clonotype was detected a few times. The CDR3 region has the DNA TGCGCCAGCAGCCGTGAGGGACAGCGCACAGATACGCAGTATTTT. It is translated as CASSREGQRTDTQYF. The chain carries TRBV4-3 and TRBJ2-3, with 7 nucleotides matching TRBD1. CDR1 is LGHNA, CDR2 YSLEER, per germline. This CDR3 is 15 amino acids long. V was pared by 4 bases and J by 1 base, with 5 bases of the junction left unmatched.

The chain combines TRBV12-3 or TRBV12-4 with TRBJ1-1; a weak D match, TRBD1 (5 bases). The CDR3 runs to 11 residues. V dropped 4 bases and J dropped 6 bases, with 6 bases sitting between them. CDR3 bases: TGTGCCAGCAGTTGGGGGGCTGAAGCTTTCTTT. Its protein is CASSWGAEAFF.

This rearrangement joins TRBV20-1 to TRBJ1-6; TRBD1 matches at 10 bases. The junction had 6 bases not matched to a gene; V was cut back by 0 bases and J by 7 bases. Germline CDR1 and CDR2: DFQATT and SNEGSKA (reference sequence). The CDR3 loop spans 16 amino acids. The chain's CDR3 is CSARDPRQGANSPLHF. The CDR3 DNA reads TGCAGTGCTAGAGACCCAAGACAGGGGGCAAATTCACCCCTCCACTTT.

The chain links TRBV11-2 to TRBJ2-5, with 8 bases matching TRBD1. This CDR3 comprises 13 residues. CDR1 SGHAT and CDR2 FQNNGV come from the germline V gene. Trimming removed 5 bases from V and 7 bases from J; junction bases left unmatched: 6. The DNA for the CDR3 is TGTGCCAGCAGCGTTCAGGGGGCTGGGACCCAGTACTTC. The encoded protein is CASSVQGAGTQYF.

This clonotype was seen more than once but under ten times. The chain uses TRBV20-1 and TRBJ1-2, with D uncertain. The germline V gene has CDR1 DFQATT and CDR2 SNEGSKA (reference sequence). The CDR3 is made up of 15 amino acids. Trimming took 0 bases from V and 1 from J, leaving 12 bases between them. The CDR3: CSARDARNLNYGYTF. The CDR3 bases are TGCAGTGCTAGAGATGCCAGAAATCTTAACTATGGCTACACCTTC.

The chain links TRBV3-1 to TRBJ1-2; 8 bases are shared with TRBD1. V gave up 4 bases and J gave up 6 bases; unmatched junction bases: 4. Germline CDR1 LGHDT, CDR2 YNNKEL (reference sequence). This CDR3 is built from 13 residues. The CDR3, as DNA: TGTGCCAGCAGCCGTAAGGACAGGGATGGCTACACCTTC. Protein product: CASSRKDRDGYTF.

This clonotype was counted only a few times. The CDR3 spells CASTMGQHTGELFF. As DNA, the CDR3 is TGTGCCAGCACAATGGGGCAGCACACCGGGGAGCTGTTTTTT. This chain joins TRBV7-3 and TRBJ2-2; TRBD1 is a possible D gene (5 bases). V was pared by 7 bases and J by 3 bases, with 12 bases between. This CDR3 contains 14 residues. From germline, CDR1 is SGHTA and CDR2 FQGTGA.

This chain uses TRBV7-8 with TRBJ1-2; TRBD1 is a possible D gene (5 bases). Germline CDR1 is SGHVS and CDR2 is FQNEAQ. The CDR3 spans 12 residues. V dropped 5 bases and J dropped 6 bases, with 10 bases sitting between them. In DNA, the CDR3 is TGTGCCAGCAGCCCCTCGGGGGATGGCTACACCTTC. Translating gives CASSPSGDGYTF. The full variable domain, its missing parts supplied by reference TRBV7-8 and TRBJ1-2, is GAGVSQSPRYKVAKRGQDVALRCDPISGHVSLFWYQQALGQGPEFLTYFQNEAQLDKSGLPSDRFFAERPEGSVSTLKIQRTQQEDSAVYLCASSPSGDGYTFGSGTRLTVV.

V is TRBV20-1 and J is TRBJ2-3, with D unresolved. Germline V gives CDR1 DFQATT, CDR2 SNEGSKA (reference sequence). V was clipped by 0 bases and J by 0 bases, with 16 bases between them. The CDR3 runs to 17 residues. The CDR3: CSARDARLTPSTDTQYF. CDR3 bases: TGCAGTGCTAGAGATGCCAGGCTGACACCCAGCACAGATACGCAGTATTTT.

This clonotype was seen more than once but under ten times. The V call is TRBV5-5, the J call TRBJ1-5, with 9 bases identical to TRBD1. V lost 3 bases and J lost 5; bases outside the gene matches: 3. CDR1 SGHKS and CDR2 YYEKEE come from the germline V gene (reference sequence). The CDR3 runs 14 residues. The CDR3, as DNA: TGTGCCAGCAGCTATAGGACAGGGGATCAGCCCCAGCATTTT. It yields the protein CASSYRTGDQPQHF.

The rearrangement joins TRBV19 to TRBJ2-1; D might be TRBD2 (5 bases). V dropped 4 bases and J dropped 1 base, with 20 bases sitting between them. Germline CDR1 is LNHDA and CDR2 is SQIVND (reference sequence). The CDR3 spans 18 residues. As DNA, the CDR3 is TGTGCCAGTAGTAGCCCCTGGGCTAGTCGAGGGTCCTACAATGAGCAGTTCTTC. Translated: CASSSPWASRGSYNEQFF.

This chain uses TRBV29-1 with TRBJ1-1; unclear D gene. The germline V gene encodes CDR1 SQVTM and CDR2 ANQGSEA. This CDR3 has 14 residues. Trimming took 7 bases from V and 1 from J, leaving 16 bases between them. For the CDR3, the DNA is TGCAGCGCCTTTGTTAGCCCACCGAACACTGAAGCTTTCTTT. Its translation is CSAFVSPPNTEAFF. Filled out from reference TRBV29-1 and TRBJ1-1, the complete variable domain reads SAVISQKPSRDICQRGTSLTIQCQVDSQVTMMFWYRQQPGQSLTLIATANQGSEATYESGFVIDKFPISRPNLTFSTLTVSNMSPEDSSIYLCSAFVSPPNTEAFFGQGTRLTVV.

This clonotype was seen more than once but under ten times. The V call is TRBV3-1, the J call TRBJ1-5; the D is unclear. Per the germline V gene, CDR1 is LGHDT and CDR2 is YNNKEL (reference sequence). V lost 4 bases and J lost 3, with 7 bases in between. This CDR3 has 13 residues. As DNA, the CDR3 is TGTGCCAGCAGCCGCGATCCCAATCAGCCCCAGCATTTT. Protein product: CASSRDPNQPQHF.

The chain combines TRBV5-1 with TRBJ2-4; TRBD1 agrees at 7 bases. CDR1 and CDR2 from the germline V gene are SGHRS and YFSETQ. This CDR3 is 15 amino acids long. Unmatched junction bases numbered 8, after V lost 0 bases and J lost 8 bases. The DNA of the CDR3 is TGCGCCAGCAGCTTGGCCCTGAGACAGGGCGACATTCAGTACTTC. Translation: CASSLALRQGDIQYF. The variable domain in full, completed from reference TRBV5-1 and TRBJ2-4, reads KAGVTQTPRYLIKTRGQQVTLSCSPISGHRSVSWYQQTPGQGLQFLFEYFSETQRNKGNFPGRFSGRQFSNSRSEMNVSTLELGDSALYLCASSLALRQGDIQYFGAGTRLSVL.

The CDR3 protein is CASIPWGPQSNTEAFF. CDR3 sequence (DNA): TGTGCCAGCATCCCCTGGGGCCCACAGAGCAACACTGAAGCTTTCTTT. The chain carries TRBV12-3 or TRBV12-4 and TRBJ1-1; TRBD1 might be the D (5 bases). Trimming pared 7 bases from V and 2 bases from J, leaving 20 bases between. CDR3 length equals 16 residues.